The clone carrying this TCR beta chain was observed a handful of times. This sample is part of a study of cytomegalovirus exposure and HLA in healthy donors. CDR3 length: 14 residues. Germline V CDR1 and CDR2: MNHEY, SMNVEV (reference sequence). The V and J ends lost 2 bases and 4 bases respectively, with 9 bases between them. Use of 60 Vbeta and 13 Jbeta primers characterized the PCR. Sequencing used immunoSEQ multiplex PCR; TCRdb keeps in-frame clones, though not all of them. The sample holds some 160,000 clones, approximately 80% seen once. The TCR comes from a man aged 45-60 years in good health and CMV-seropositive. The material sequenced was PBMCs. V gene TRBV27 combines with J gene TRBJ2-1, with D tentatively TRBD2 (6 bases). The CDR3, as DNA: TGTGCCAGCAGTTTAGAGGCGGGGTACAATGAGCAGTTCTTC. It yields the protein CASSLEAGYNEQFF.